This T cell receptor beta chain was recorded in a study of technical replicates of blood from a few donors. Only in-frame clones appear in the TCRdb table, and some are missing; sequencing was by immunoSEQ multiplex PCR. The table lists tens of thousands of clones, 91% of them singletons. CDR1 MNHEY and CDR2 SVGAGI come from the germline V gene. V was cut by 6 bases and J by 0 bases, with 11 bases left in between. The CDR3 spans 14 residues. The sequence derives from a human donor in good health. Some clones in this sample may be carry-over from other donors' samples. The sequencing sample was made of PBMCs. The chain carries TRBV6-5 and TRBJ1-1; TRBD1 is a possible D gene (6 bases). The CDR3 here is CASSRRGMNTEAFF. The CDR3, as DNA: TGTGCCAGCAGCCGCAGGGGAATGAACACTGAAGCTTTCTTT.